These 5 T cell receptor beta chains were all obtained from the same sample, sequenced in a study of CD4 T cells in relation to SARS-CoV-2 and coronaviruses (dated by TCRdb to the early 2020s). CD4+ T cells from unexposed donors were collected before the COVID-19 pandemic (2011-2018). Following 10 days of culture, the EasySep CD4+ T cell isolation kit was used to isolate CD4+ T cells. Library generation was performed with the immunoSEQ multiplex PCR assay. The immuneACCESS repertoire file appears here via TCRdb, limited to in-frame rearrangements. These files lack a portion of the clones; in checked studies, under half of the deficit traces to unresolved V genes, and the cause of the others is not known. Across this sample there are about 18,000 clones, with approximately 80% seen only once. About a quarter of the sample belongs to the ten largest clones. Their antigen targets remain unknown. The material sequenced was CD4+ T cells from PBMCs, cultured in vitro. The receptors originated from a human donor in good health.

The CDR3 DNA sequence: TGCGCCAGCAGCGCCCCGGGACTCTCTGGAAACACCATATATTTT. Amino acids: CASSAPGLSGNTIYF. The V gene is TRBV5-1, the J gene TRBJ1-3; TRBD1 is a possible D gene (5 bases). CDR1 and CDR2 from the germline V gene are SGHRS and YFSETQ. This CDR3 is built from 15 residues. Trimming pared 4 bases from V and 0 bases from J, leaving 11 bases between.

The chain employs TRBV28 and TRBJ1-4, with 8 bases identical to TRBD1. CDR3 size: 14 residues. Germline V CDR1 and CDR2: MDHEN, SYDVKM. Trimming at V came to 8 bases and at J to 6 bases, leaving 8 bases not matched to a gene. Written as DNA, the CDR3 is TGTGCCAGCGGGAGGACAGGGCCTGATGAAAAACTGTTTTTT. Translated, it gives CASGRTGPDEKLFF. Looking up the rest from reference TRBV28 and TRBJ1-4 gives the full variable domain: DVKVTQSSRYLVKRTGEKVFLECVQDMDHENMFWYRQDPGLGLRLIYFSYDVKMKEKGDIPEGYSVSREKKERFSLILESASTNQTSMYLCASGRTGPDEKLFFGSGTQLSVL.

The chain employs TRBV7-3 and TRBJ1-3; the D is unclear. The germline V gene has CDR1 SGHTA and CDR2 FQGTGA. The CDR3 runs 13 residues. Trimming removed 6 bases at V and 0 bases at J, with 6 bases between. CDR3 region: CASSESSGNTIYF. The CDR3 DNA is TGTGCCAGCAGTGAAAGCTCTGGAAACACCATATATTTT.

This chain joins TRBV27 and TRBJ1-1; 9 positions agree with TRBD1. Germline CDR1 reads MNHEY; CDR2 reads SMNVEV (reference sequence). The V gene end was trimmed by 6 bases and the J gene end by 0 bases; junction bases not matched to a gene: 5. This CDR3 is built from 15 residues. CDR3 sequence: CASSRDRVMNTEAFF. DNA of the CDR3: TGTGCCAGCAGCCGGGACAGGGTCATGAACACTGAAGCTTTCTTT.

The chain has TRBV11-3 and TRBJ1-1; 8 positions match TRBD1. The J segment lost 1 base and the V segment lost 0 bases, leaving 1 base of the junction unmatched. This CDR3 comprises 15 residues. The germline gives CDR1 SGHNT, CDR2 YENEEA. CDR3 region: CASSLEGQENTEAFF. In DNA, the CDR3 is TGTGCCAGCAGCTTAGAGGGACAGGAGAACACTGAAGCTTTCTTT.